Sequencing of this T cell receptor beta chain was carried out in a study of cytomegalovirus exposure and HLA in healthy donors. Repertoires were generated with immunoSEQ multiplex PCR, while TCRdb's copy carries only in-frame clones and drops some. The sample consists of about 360,000 clones, 75% to 90% of them appearing once. The specimen was PBMCs. The origin of this receptor is a woman under 30 in good health and CMV-seronegative.

In DNA, the CDR3 is TGTGCCAGCAGCCTGACAGGGTCTAATGAAAAACTGTTTTTT. It encodes CASSLTGSNEKLFF. The chain employs TRBV7-9 and TRBJ1-4, with TRBD1 matching 7 bases. The germline gives CDR1 SEHNR, CDR2 FQNEAQ (reference sequence). The ends lost 5 bases at V and 3 bases at J; junction bases unmatched: 3. The CDR3 consists of 14 residues. The complete variable domain, with remaining parts taken from reference TRBV7-9 and TRBJ1-4, reads DTGVSQNPRHKITKRGQNVTFRCDPISEHNRLYWYRQTLGQGPEFLTYFQNEAQLEKSRLLSDRFSAERPKGSFSTLEIQRTEQGDSAMYLCASSLTGSNEKLFFGSGTQLSVL.